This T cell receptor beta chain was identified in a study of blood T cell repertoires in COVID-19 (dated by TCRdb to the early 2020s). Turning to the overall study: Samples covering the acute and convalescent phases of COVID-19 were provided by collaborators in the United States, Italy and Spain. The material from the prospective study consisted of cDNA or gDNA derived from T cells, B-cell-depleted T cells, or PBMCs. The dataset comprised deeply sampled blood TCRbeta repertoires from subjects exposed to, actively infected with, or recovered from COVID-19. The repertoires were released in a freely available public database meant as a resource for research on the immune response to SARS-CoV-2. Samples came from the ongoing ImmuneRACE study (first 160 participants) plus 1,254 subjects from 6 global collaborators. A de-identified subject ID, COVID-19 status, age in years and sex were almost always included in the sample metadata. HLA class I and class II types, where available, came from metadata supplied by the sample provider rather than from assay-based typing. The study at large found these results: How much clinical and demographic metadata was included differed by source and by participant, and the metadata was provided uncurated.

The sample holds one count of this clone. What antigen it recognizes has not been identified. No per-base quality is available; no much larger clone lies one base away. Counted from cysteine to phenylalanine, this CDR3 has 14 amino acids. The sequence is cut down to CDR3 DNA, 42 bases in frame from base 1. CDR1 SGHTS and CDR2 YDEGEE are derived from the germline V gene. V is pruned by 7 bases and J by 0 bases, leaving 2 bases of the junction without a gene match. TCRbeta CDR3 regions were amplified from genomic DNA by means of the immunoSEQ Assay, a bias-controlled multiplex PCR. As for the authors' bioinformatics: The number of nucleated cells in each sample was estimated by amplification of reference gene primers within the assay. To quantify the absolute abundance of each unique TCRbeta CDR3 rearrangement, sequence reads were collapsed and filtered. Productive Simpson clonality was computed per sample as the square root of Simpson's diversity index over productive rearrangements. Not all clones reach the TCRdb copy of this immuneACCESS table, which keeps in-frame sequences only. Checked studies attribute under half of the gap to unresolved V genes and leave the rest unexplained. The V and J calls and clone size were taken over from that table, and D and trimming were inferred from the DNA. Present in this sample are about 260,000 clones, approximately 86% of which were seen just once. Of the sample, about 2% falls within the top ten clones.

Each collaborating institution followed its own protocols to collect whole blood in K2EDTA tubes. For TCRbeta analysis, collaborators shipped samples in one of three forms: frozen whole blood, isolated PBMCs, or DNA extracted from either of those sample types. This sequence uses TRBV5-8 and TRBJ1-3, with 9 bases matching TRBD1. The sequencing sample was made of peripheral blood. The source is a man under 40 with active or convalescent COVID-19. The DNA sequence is TGTGCCAGCGCGACAGGGGGCTCTGGAAACACCATATATTTT. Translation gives CASATGGSGNTIYF.